The rows below give T cell receptor beta chains drawn from one sample of a study of blood T cell repertoires in COVID-19. Clones were sequenced by immunoSEQ multiplex PCR, and TCRdb holds only the in-frame ones, with some missing. The table shows some 240,000 clones, with 75% to 90% occurring only once. Sequences were obtained from peripheral blood. These receptors came from a woman in her seventies with COVID-19, enrolled during active disease. Each CDR3 is given with its conserved first and last residue. D genes are given only for firm matches. Not all rows give a size; the values are once, few, many and, for expanded clones, a class.

v_gene	j_gene	abundance	d_gene	CDR3nt	CDR3aa
TRBV2	TRBJ2-7	-	-	TGTGCCAGCGCGAGGGAGGCCGACGCGAGGGAGCAGTACTTC	CASAREADAREQYF
TRBV6-6	TRBJ2-7	-	TRBD2	TGTGCCAGCGGCGAGGCGGGAGGGTGGCAGTACTTC	CASGEAGGWQYF
TRBV29-1	TRBJ2-7	-	-	TGCAGCGTTCCGGTCGGGCGGGGGCTAGACTACGAGCAGTACTTC	CSVPVGRGLDYEQYF
TRBV25-1	TRBJ1-6	-	-	TGTGCCAGCAGTGAATATACCAGGGGTGGGGATTCACCCCTCCACTTT	CASSEYTRGGDSPLHF
TRBV5-6	TRBJ1-2	-	-	TGTGCCAGCAGCTTGGCACAGGGTTATGGCTACACCTTC	CASSLAQGYGYTF
TRBV19	TRBJ2-7	-	TRBD1	TGTGCCACCTCCGGACAGGGTACCTACGAGCAGTACTTC	CATSGQGTYEQYF
TRBV4-1	TRBJ1-5	-	-	TGCGCCAGCAGCCAAGTGGGGGGGAATCAGCCCCAGCATTTT	CASSQVGGNQPQHF
TRBV24-1	TRBJ2-7	-	-	TGTGCCACCAGTACAGGGTCGGAGGAGCAGTACTTC	CATSTGSEEQYF
TRBV6-5	TRBJ1-3	-	-	TGTGCCAGCTCTTCGGGGAGCTCTGGAAACACCATATATTTT	CASSSGSSGNTIYF
TRBV7-2	TRBJ2-3	-	TRBD1	TGTGCCAGCAGCTTAATGGACAGGCCGGCAGATACGCAGTATTTT	CASSLMDRPADTQYF
TRBV28	TRBJ1-2	-	TRBD1	TGTGCCAGCAGACACACAGGGGGCGGCTATGGCTACACCTTC	CASRHTGGGYGYTF
TRBV2	TRBJ1-1	few	TRBD1	TGTGCCAGCACCTTGGACAGGTCGGTCTCTGAAGCTTTCTTT	CASTLDRSVSEAFF
TRBV25-1	TRBJ2-7	-	TRBD1	TGTGCCAGCACCGGGACAGGGGTCTACGAGCAGTACTTC	CASTGTGVYEQYF
TRBV20-1	TRBJ1-2	-	-	TGCAGTGCTAGTTGGGACACAGTACTTGGTGGCTACACCTTC	CSASWDTVLGGYTF
TRBV19	TRBJ1-1	-	-	TGTGCCAGTAGTCCAGACGGGGTAGGGACTGAAGCTTTCTTT	CASSPDGVGTEAFF
TRBV9	TRBJ2-1	-	TRBD2	TGTGCCAGCAGCGTAGGGCTAGCGGGAGGCTATGAGCAGTTCTTC	CASSVGLAGGYEQFF
TRBV9	TRBJ2-2	-	TRBD2	TGTGCCAGCAGCGTCCAGGGACTAGCCGGCACCGGGGAGCTGTTTTTT	CASSVQGLAGTGELFF
TRBV2	TRBJ2-7	-	TRBD2	TGTGCCAGCAGTGAAGCGCAACTAGCGGTGTACGAGCAGTACTTC	CASSEAQLAVYEQYF
TRBV6-5	TRBJ1-6	few	-	TGTGCCAGCAGAGTGAGCTCCTATAATTCACCCCTCCACTTT	CASRVSSYNSPLHF
TRBV29-1	TRBJ2-3	-	-	TGCAGCGTTGATGAGGGAGATACGCAGTATTTT	CSVDEGDTQYF
TRBV3-1/TRBV3-2	TRBJ2-1	-	-	TGTGCCAGCAGCCCCATAGCGGAATTGCGGTTCTTC	CASSPIAELRFF
TRBV9	TRBJ1-1	-	-	TGTGCCAGCAGCGTGACAGACGTTATGAACACTGAAGCTTTCTTT	CASSVTDVMNTEAFF
TRBV6-5	TRBJ2-7	-	TRBD1	TGTGCCAGCAGCCTTACAGGGGTCCACGAGCAGTACTTC	CASSLTGVHEQYF
TRBV15	TRBJ2-7	-	TRBD2	TGTGCCACCAGCAGAGTTTCTAGCGGGAGAAACGAGCAGTACTTC	CATSRVSSGRNEQYF
TRBV6-2/TRBV6-3	TRBJ1-1	-	TRBD1	TGTGCCAGCAGTTTACAGGGGTTGACTGAAGCTTTCTTT	CASSLQGLTEAFF
TRBV27	TRBJ2-1	-	-	TGTGCCAGCAGGAGACTAGGCTCCTACAATGAGCAGTTCTTC	CASRRLGSYNEQFF
TRBV7-2	TRBJ2-7	-	TRBD1	TGTGCCAGCAGCCCCTGGACAGGAGATTACGAGCAGTACTTC	CASSPWTGDYEQYF
TRBV2	TRBJ1-2	-	TRBD1	TGTGCCAGCATCGCAGGGGGCACGGGTGGCTACACCTTC	CASIAGGTGGYTF
TRBV7-9	TRBJ1-6	-	-	TGTGCCAGCAGCTCTCAGGGGCCTAATTCACCCCTCCACTTT	CASSSQGPNSPLHF
TRBV6-1	TRBJ2-7	-	-	TGTGCCAGCAGTGAAGCTCAGGCAGCGGACGAGCAGTACTTC	CASSEAQAADEQYF
TRBV12-5	TRBJ2-3	-	TRBD2	TGTGCTAGTGGTGTACCACTAGCGGCTAGCACAGATACGCAGTATTTT	CASGVPLAASTDTQYF
TRBV4-1	TRBJ2-1	-	-	TGCGCCAGCAGCCAAGACAGCGGGCCGTACAATGAGCAGTTCTTC	CASSQDSGPYNEQFF
TRBV28	TRBJ1-1	-	TRBD1	TGTGCCAGCAAAGGGGACAGGGACGAAGCTTTCTTT	CASKGDRDEAFF
TRBV5-6	TRBJ1-1	once	-	TGTGCCAGCAGCTTGGAGGGGTTCTCGAGGGGGACTGAAGCTTTCTTT	CASSLEGFSRGTEAFF
TRBV2	TRBJ1-1	-	-	TGTGCCAGCAGTGAAGCTGGGGGCCCGAACACTGAAGCTTTCTTT	CASSEAGGPNTEAFF
TRBV7-2	TRBJ2-6	-	TRBD1	TGTGCCAGCAGCTCCGGGACAGGGGGCTTTGGGGCCAACGTCCTGACTTTC	CASSSGTGGFGANVLTF
TRBV7-8	TRBJ2-7	-	-	TGTGCCAGCAGCTTAGCCGGAAGGGGCGAGCAGTACTTC	CASSLAGRGEQYF
TRBV25-1	TRBJ1-4	-	-	TGTGCCAGCAGTGAAGGCGGCAGACTTAATGAAAAACTGTTTTTT	CASSEGGRLNEKLFF
TRBV9	TRBJ1-2	-	TRBD1	TGTGCCAGCAGCGCAACCGGGACAGCCCTTTTTGAGGATGGCTACACCTTC	CASSATGTALFEDGYTF
TRBV9	TRBJ2-7	once	-	TGTGCCAGCAGCGTAGCTCTGGGGGGCTACGAGCAGTACTTC	CASSVALGGYEQYF
TRBV9	TRBJ1-3	-	TRBD1	TGTGCCAGCAGCCCCCAACAGGGGAGAACTGGAAACACCATATATTTT	CASSPQQGRTGNTIYF
TRBV11-3	TRBJ2-7	few	TRBD2	TGTGCCAGCAGCTTCGGGGCTAGCGGCTACGAGCAGTACTTC	CASSFGASGYEQYF
TRBV4-2	TRBJ2-7	few	TRBD2	TGTGCCAGCAGCCAAGATCGGGGGGTCTCCTACGAGCAGTACTTC	CASSQDRGVSYEQYF
TRBV19	TRBJ2-7	once	-	TGTGCCAGTAGCCTAACCCTCGGGGTGGAGCAGTACTTC	CASSLTLGVEQYF
TRBV3-1/TRBV3-2	TRBJ1-6	-	-	TGTGCCACGGGGGGGGCCCTATATAATTCACCCCTCCACTTT	CATGGALYNSPLHF
TRBV27	TRBJ2-5	-	TRBD2	TGTGCCAGCAGTTTGGGGAGGGAGGGGGAGACCCAGTACTTC	CASSLGREGETQYF
TRBV29-1	TRBJ1-4	-	-	TGCAGCGTCACCCTCCCGGATGAAAAACTGTTTTTT	CSVTLPDEKLFF
TRBV15	TRBJ1-6	-	-	TGTGCCACCAGCAGAGTGTTCGGACCCCTCCACTTT	CATSRVFGPLHF